This passage covers 29 T cell receptor beta chains from one sample sequenced in a study of T cells after yellow fever vaccination. TCRdb re-analysed the 5' RACE reads in MiXCR, keeping a single row per CDR3 protein. The sample includes 600,000 to 750,000 distinct CDR3 sequences, roughly an eighth of them seen just once. This sample comprised PBMCs, obtained on the day of the yellow fever booster vaccination. The receptors stem from a man younger than 40 who received the YFV17D yellow fever vaccine.

This clonotype occurred many times. The chain is built from TRBV27 and TRBJ2-7; 8 bases agree with TRBD2. The germline CDR1 and CDR2 sequences are MNHEY and SMNVEV (reference sequence). The trim removed 2 bases at V and 5 bases at J, leaving 5 bases unmatched. This CDR3 region has 14 residues. CDR3 nucleotides: TGTGCCAGCAGTTTAGCGGGAGGCGGGGACGAGCAGTACTTC. Protein sequence: CASSLAGGGDEQYF.

V and J are TRBV5-1 and TRBJ2-1; no firm D call. The CDR3 contains 13 residues. Germline V gene sequence: CDR1 SGHRS, CDR2 YFSETQ. V was pared by 0 bases and J by 6 bases, with 7 bases between. CDR3 nucleotides: TGCGCCAGCAGCTTGGACCGAATCAATGAGCAGTTCTTC. This sequence encodes CASSLDRINEQFF.

This clonotype appeared a few times. The CDR3 DNA sequence: TGTGCCAGCAGCCAAAGTCAGATACTAGCGGGAGGGGAGCAGTTCTTC. This sequence encodes CASSQSQILAGGEQFF. This chain joins TRBV3-1 and TRBJ2-1; 13 bases agree with TRBD2. The V gene end was trimmed by 2 bases and the J gene end by 10 bases; junction bases not matched to a gene: 8. Germline lookup yields CDR1 LGHDT and CDR2 YNNKEL (reference sequence). The CDR3 contains 16 residues.

This clonotype was counted only a few times. This chain joins TRBV20-1 and TRBJ2-1, with a tentative D call TRBD2 (6 bases). The CDR3 sequence is 12 residues long. Per germline, CDR1 DFQATT and CDR2 SNEGSKA (reference sequence). CDR3 nucleotide sequence: TGCAGGAGCGGGCCCTCGGGCAATGAGCAGTTCTTC. Its protein is CRSGPSGNEQFF.

There are a few counts of this clonotype. V is TRBV12-3 or TRBV12-4 and J is TRBJ2-5; D is perhaps TRBD1 (6 bases). The V and J ends lost 5 bases and 4 bases respectively, with 11 bases between them. The CDR3 runs 13 residues. The CDR3 region has the DNA TGTGCCAGCAGTACGACGACAGGAGAGACCCAGTACTTC. This translates into CASSTTTGETQYF.

The rearrangement joins TRBV12-3 or TRBV12-4 to TRBJ1-4; D gene unclear. V was shortened by 0 bases and J by 13 bases, with 6 bases between the two germline ends. The CDR3 has 11 amino acids. In DNA, the CDR3 is TGTGCCAGCAGTTTAGCGAAGGGACTGTTTTTT. It translates to CASSLAKGLFF.

The V and J genes are TRBV20-1 and TRBJ2-1; D tentatively reads TRBD1 or TRBD2 (5 bases each). Germline CDR1 is DFQATT and CDR2 is SNEGSKA (reference sequence). Trimming cost V 3 bases and J 9 bases, with 12 bases left between them. The CDR3 consists of 12 residues. CDR3 sequence (DNA): TGCAGTGCTAGTTCCGGGGCCTTTGAGCAGTTCTTC. Translated, it gives CSASSGAFEQFF.

Comment on this clonotype: A much larger clone is a single base away; this may be a read error. The CDR3 loop reads CASSLGAIQSNQPPHF. CDR3 in DNA: TGTGCCAGCAGTTTAGGGGCCATACAGTCCAATCAGCCCCCGCATTTT. This rearrangement joins TRBV12-3 or TRBV12-4 to TRBJ1-5, with D uncertain. The CDR3 consists of 16 residues.

The rearrangement joins TRBV5-1 to TRBJ2-7, with D perhaps TRBD2 (6 bases). This CDR3 contains 18 residues. V shed 2 bases and J shed 2 bases, with 23 bases lying between them. CDR1 is SGHRS, CDR2 YFSETQ, per germline. Here the CDR3 reads CASSFSPSARGEAYEQYF. CDR3 nucleotide sequence: TGCGCCAGCAGCTTTTCCCCTAGCGCAAGGGGAGAAGCCTACGAGCAGTACTTC.

V is TRBV7-9 and J is TRBJ2-7, with D possibly matching TRBD2 (6 bases). Trimming removed 1 base at V and 0 bases at J, with 13 bases between. In germline, CDR1 is SEHNR, CDR2 FQNEAQ (reference sequence). This CDR3 has 16 amino acids. The CDR3 reads CASSLGRASASYEQYF. DNA for the CDR3: TGTGCCAGCAGCTTAGGCCGGGCTAGCGCCTCCTACGAGCAGTACTTC.

The V gene is TRBV6-1, the J gene TRBJ1-1, with D tentatively TRBD1 (5 bases). Germline assignment: CDR1 MNHNS and CDR2 SASEGT. This CDR3 is 13 amino acids long. Trimming shortened V by 6 bases and J by 10 bases, and 18 bases separated the two germline ends. CDR3 nucleotides: TGTGCCAGCAGCCCGGGGCAGGTGGGGCGAGCTTTCTTT. Translating gives CASSPGQVGRAFF.

The chain joins TRBV5-4 to TRBJ2-1; D is unresolved. V was shortened by 6 bases and J by 6 bases, with 10 bases between the two germline ends. In germline, CDR1 is SGHNT, CDR2 YYREEE (reference sequence). The CDR3 consists of 12 residues. For the CDR3, the DNA is TGTGCCAGCAATACAAGAAGCAATGAGCAGTTCTTC. This translates into CASNTRSNEQFF.

This clonotype was counted many times. The chain combines TRBV9 with TRBJ2-7; D unclear. The V and J ends lost 4 bases and 3 bases respectively, with 14 bases between them. Germline loops: CDR1 SGDLS, CDR2 YYNGEE. The CDR3 runs to 14 residues. DNA for the CDR3: TGTGCCAGCAGCCCTGCGTTATCTCGCTACGAGCAGTACTTC. Residues: CASSPALSRYEQYF. Complete variable domain (other parts from reference TRBV9 and TRBJ2-7): DSGVTQTPKHLITATGQRVTLRCSPRSGDLSVYWYQQSLDQGLQFLIQYYNGEERAKGNILERFSAQQFPDLHSELNLSSLELGDSALYFCASSPALSRYEQYFGPGTRLTVT.

This clonotype was picked up a small number of times. This chain connects TRBV5-5 to TRBJ2-7; D is possibly TRBD2 (6 bases). Looked up from germline, CDR1 is SGHKS and CDR2 is YYEKEE (reference sequence). CDR3 length: 14 residues. V was cut by 10 bases and J by 7 bases, with 24 bases left in between. CDR3 nucleotides: TGTGCCTCTCAACTCGGGGGAAACACCTTAGAGCAGTACTTC. Encoded protein: CASQLGGNTLEQYF.

This clonotype was detected only a few times. The chain has TRBV7-9 and TRBJ1-5; TRBD1 agrees at 10 bases. With 2 bases clipped from V and 5 bases from J, the junction kept 6 bases outside the gene matches. The germline V gene has CDR1 SEHNR and CDR2 FQNEAQ (reference sequence). The CDR3 is made up of 16 amino acids. The CDR3 reads CASSLSLGTGDQPQHF. DNA for the CDR3: TGTGCCAGCAGCTTAAGCCTTGGGACAGGGGATCAGCCCCAGCATTTT.

The V and J genes are TRBV5-1 and TRBJ2-7, with 7 bases lining up with TRBD2. The CDR3 has 14 residues. V lost 0 bases to trimming and J lost 2 bases; unmatched junction nucleotides: 2. Germline CDR1 is SGHRS and CDR2 is YFSETQ. CDR3 sequence (DNA): TGCGCCAGCAGCTTGGGGGACTACCCCTACGAGCAGTACTTC. Translation gives CASSLGDYPYEQYF.

The chain has TRBV29-1 and TRBJ2-7; 8 bases line up with TRBD2. The CDR3 spans 17 residues. V gave up 4 bases and J gave up 1 base; unmatched junction bases: 15. Germline-derived CDR1 and CDR2 are SQVTM and ANQGSEA. The CDR3 sequence is CSVVERGGLVPSYEQYF. Here the CDR3 DNA reads TGCAGCGTTGTGGAGAGGGGGGGACTAGTCCCTTCCTACGAGCAGTACTTC.

For this clonotype: A much larger clone lies a single base off, so this may be a read error. The rearrangement uses TRBV7-3 and TRBJ2-5; tentatively, D is TRBD2 (6 bases). The germline gives CDR1 SGHTA, CDR2 FQGTGA. The CDR3 spans 13 residues. Trimming took 2 bases from V and 7 from J, leaving 11 bases between them. CDR3 nucleotides: TGTGCCAGCAGCTTAGAACAGGAGGGGACCCAGTACTTC. Translation gives CASSLEQEGTQYF.

This clonotype was detected ten times or more. The junction differs from germline at one of its ends, possibly a read error. The chain links TRBV4-3 to TRBJ2-5; TRBD2 might be the D (6 bases). CDR1 is LGHNA and CDR2 is YSLEER in the germline V gene. The CDR3 consists of 12 residues. CDR3 sequence reads: CASSQAGGTQYF. The CDR3 DNA is TGTGCCAGCAGCCAAGCGGGCGGGACCCAGTACTTC.

J is TRBJ2-2 and V is TRBV19; the match to TRBD2 covers 13 bases. The CDR3 sequence is 19 residues long. Per germline, CDR1 LNHDA and CDR2 SQIVND (reference sequence). V lost 6 bases and J lost 0; bases outside the gene matches: 10. CDR3 bases: TGTGCCAGTAGGATGTATCCGGGACTAGCGGGATCGAACACCGGGGAGCTGTTTTTT. Translation: CASRMYPGLAGSNTGELFF.

V gene TRBV20-1 combines with J gene TRBJ2-2, with 8 bases fitting TRBD1. From germline, CDR1 is DFQATT and CDR2 SNEGSKA (reference sequence). CDR3 length: 13 residues. J gave up 7 bases and V 5 bases, and 6 bases lay outside the gene matches. The chain's CDR3 is CSAGQGLGGELFF. The CDR3 DNA reads TGCAGTGCTGGACAGGGTTTGGGCGGGGAGCTGTTTTTT.

The rearrangement joins TRBV10-3 to TRBJ2-3, with 7 bases that match TRBD2. CDR1 is ENHRY and CDR2 is SYGVKD in the germline V gene. The CDR3 is 15 residues long. Germline trimming cut 4 bases from V and 4 bases from J; bases unmatched to any gene: 8. The CDR3 region has the DNA TGTGCCATCAGTGGAGGTGCGGGAGTGGCAGATACGCAGTATTTT. Amino acids: CAISGGAGVADTQYF.

This clonotype showed up just a few times. This chain connects TRBV19 to TRBJ2-2; 9 bases are shared with TRBD1. The CDR3 contains 14 residues. Germline V gene data show CDR1 as LNHDA and CDR2 as SQIVND (reference sequence). Unmatched junction bases numbered 5, after V lost 7 bases and J lost 5 bases. The chain's CDR3 is CASNPGQGTGELFF. The CDR3 coding sequence is TGTGCCAGTAATCCGGGACAGGGTACCGGGGAGCTGTTTTTT.

The genes are TRBV3-1 and TRBJ1-3, with D unclear. Trimming pared 7 bases from V and 0 bases from J, leaving 10 bases between. Germline V lookup: CDR1 LGHDT, CDR2 YNNKEL (reference sequence). This CDR3 region has 14 residues. The CDR3 loop reads CASKGASSGNTIYF. DNA of the CDR3: TGTGCCAGCAAGGGTGCGAGCTCTGGAAACACCATATATTTT.

V is TRBV7-2 and J is TRBJ2-7; weak D call: TRBD1 (6 bases). The germline gives CDR1 SGHTA, CDR2 FQGNSA. V was shortened by 0 bases and J by 3 bases, with 12 bases between the two germline ends. There are 15 residues in the CDR3. The CDR3 sequence: CASSLAQTGSYEQYF. CDR3 DNA sequence: TGTGCCAGCAGCTTAGCGCAAACAGGGAGCTACGAGCAGTACTTC.

A few counts support this clonotype. The chain recombines TRBV5-5 with TRBJ2-6; D unresolved. This CDR3 region has 18 residues. Trimming left V 4 bases short and J 4 bases short, with 21 bases between. The germline CDR1 and CDR2 sequences are SGHKS and YYEKEE (reference sequence). The CDR3 bases are TGTGCCAGCAGCCTGGTCCCGGGTGTCGGGTCCGGGGCCAACGTCCTGACTTTC. Its translation is CASSLVPGVGSGANVLTF.

This clonotype was seen a few times. This rearrangement joins TRBV5-1 to TRBJ2-1; 8 nucleotides line up with TRBD1. V trimming: 4 bases; J trimming: 3 bases; junction bases outside the gene matches: 9. Germline CDR1 SGHRS, CDR2 YFSETQ. This CDR3 comprises 16 residues. The CDR3 here is CASSATTGGGYNEQFF. The CDR3 DNA sequence: TGCGCCAGCAGCGCCACCACAGGGGGTGGCTACAATGAGCAGTTCTTC. Full variable domain (remainder filled in from reference TRBV5-1 and TRBJ2-1): KAGVTQTPRYLIKTRGQQVTLSCSPISGHRSVSWYQQTPGQGLQFLFEYFSETQRNKGNFPGRFSGRQFSNSRSEMNVSTLELGDSALYLCASSATTGGGYNEQFFGPGTRLTVL.

This clonotype was counted between two and nine times. This sequence joins TRBV3-1 and TRBJ2-2, with 8 bases fitting TRBD1. Trimming cost V 4 bases and J 6 bases; bases outside gene matches: 10. Per the germline V gene, CDR1 is LGHDT and CDR2 is YNNKEL (reference sequence). The CDR3 spans 16 residues. Here the CDR3 reads CASSPSLDRGPGELFF. The CDR3, as DNA: TGTGCCAGCAGCCCCTCACTCGACAGGGGCCCCGGGGAGCTGTTTTTT.

This clonotype was seen repeatedly, ten times or more. The chain employs TRBV14 and TRBJ2-3; the D gene is possibly TRBD2 (6 bases). V dropped 5 bases and J dropped 2 bases, with 11 bases sitting between them. Germline loops: CDR1 SGHDN, CDR2 FVKESK. The CDR3 runs 14 residues. CDR3 in amino acids: CASSGWEDTDTQYF. The DNA for the CDR3 is TGTGCCAGCAGCGGATGGGAGGACACAGATACGCAGTATTTT. The whole variable domain, remainder taken from reference TRBV14 and TRBJ2-3, is EAGVTQFPSHSVIEKGQTVTLRCDPISGHDNLYWYRRVMGKEIKFLLHFVKESKQDESGMPNNRFLAERTGGTYSTLKVQPAELEDSGVYFCASSGWEDTDTQYFGPGTRLTVL.